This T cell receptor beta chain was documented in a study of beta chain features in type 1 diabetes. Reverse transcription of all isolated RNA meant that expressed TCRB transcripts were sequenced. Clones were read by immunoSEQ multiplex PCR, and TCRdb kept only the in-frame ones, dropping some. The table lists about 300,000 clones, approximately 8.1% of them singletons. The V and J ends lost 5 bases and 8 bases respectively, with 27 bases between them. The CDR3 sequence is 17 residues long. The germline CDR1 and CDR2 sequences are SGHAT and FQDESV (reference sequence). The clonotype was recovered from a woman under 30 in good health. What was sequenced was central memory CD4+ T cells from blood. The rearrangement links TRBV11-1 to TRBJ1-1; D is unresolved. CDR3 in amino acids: CASSATLLLARTSEAFF. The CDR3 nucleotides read TGTGCCAGCAGCGCGACTCTCCTACTCGCGCGGACGTCCGAAGCTTTCTTT.